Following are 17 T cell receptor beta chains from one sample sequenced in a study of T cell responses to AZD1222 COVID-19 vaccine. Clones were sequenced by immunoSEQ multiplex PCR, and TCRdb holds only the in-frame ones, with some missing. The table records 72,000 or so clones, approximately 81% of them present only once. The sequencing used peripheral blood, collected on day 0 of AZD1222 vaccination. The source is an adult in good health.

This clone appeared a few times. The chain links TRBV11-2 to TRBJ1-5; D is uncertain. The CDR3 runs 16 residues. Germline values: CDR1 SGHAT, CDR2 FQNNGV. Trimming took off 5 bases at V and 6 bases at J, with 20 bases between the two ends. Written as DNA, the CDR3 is TGTGCCAGCAGCGCTCGTGGAGGGAAGGAACGTCAGCCCCAGCATTTT. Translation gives CASSARGGKERQPQHF.

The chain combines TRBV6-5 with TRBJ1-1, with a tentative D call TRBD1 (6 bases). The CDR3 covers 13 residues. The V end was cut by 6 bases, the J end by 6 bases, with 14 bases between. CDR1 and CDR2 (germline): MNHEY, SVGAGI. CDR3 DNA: TGTGCCAGCAGGGCTAAGGACAGCCCTGAAGCTTTCTTT. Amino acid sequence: CASRAKDSPEAFF.

In DNA, the CDR3 is TGTGCCAGTAGCGAGGCCTCTGGAAACACCATATATTTT. Protein product: CASSEASGNTIYF. V usage is TRBV18 and J usage is TRBJ1-3; unclear D gene. This CDR3 is built from 13 residues. In germline, CDR1 is KGHSH, CDR2 LQKENI. V was clipped by 9 bases and J by 0 bases, with 9 bases between them.

In DNA form, the CDR3 reads TGTGCCAGTAGTGCCCAGCGATTGGGTACTGGAAACACCATATATTTT. Translated: CASSAQRLGTGNTIYF. The chain has TRBV19 and TRBJ1-3; D uncertain. Germline assignment: CDR1 LNHDA and CDR2 SQIVND (reference sequence). The CDR3 is made up of 16 amino acids. Trimming shortened V by 5 bases and J by 2 bases, and 16 bases separated the two germline ends. Based on the CDR3 plus reference TRBV19 and TRBJ1-3, the full variable domain is DGGITQSPKYLFRKEGQNVTLSCEQNLNHDAMYWYRQDPGQGLRLIYYSQIVNDFQKGDIAEGYSVSREKKESFPLTVTSAQKNPTAFYLCASSAQRLGTGNTIYFGEGSWLTVV.

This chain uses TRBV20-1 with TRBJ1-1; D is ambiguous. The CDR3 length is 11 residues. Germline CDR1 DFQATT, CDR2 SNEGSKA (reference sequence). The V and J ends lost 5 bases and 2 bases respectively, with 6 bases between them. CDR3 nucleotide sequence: TGCAGTGCTTCCTTTAACACTGAAGCTTTCTTT. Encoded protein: CSASFNTEAFF.

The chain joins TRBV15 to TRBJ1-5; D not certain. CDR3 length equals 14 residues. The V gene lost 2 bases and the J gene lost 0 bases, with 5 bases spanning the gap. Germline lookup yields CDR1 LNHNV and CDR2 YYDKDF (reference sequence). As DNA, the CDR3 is TGTGCCACCAGCAGACAAATTAGCAATCAGCCCCAGCATTTT. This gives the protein CATSRQISNQPQHF.

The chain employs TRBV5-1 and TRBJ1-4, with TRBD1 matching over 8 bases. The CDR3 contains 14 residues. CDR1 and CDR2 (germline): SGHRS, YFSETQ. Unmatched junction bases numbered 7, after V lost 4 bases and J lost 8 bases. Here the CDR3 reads CASSRGQGGEKLFF. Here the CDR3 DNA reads TGCGCCAGCAGCCGAGGACAGGGAGGAGAAAAACTGTTTTTT.

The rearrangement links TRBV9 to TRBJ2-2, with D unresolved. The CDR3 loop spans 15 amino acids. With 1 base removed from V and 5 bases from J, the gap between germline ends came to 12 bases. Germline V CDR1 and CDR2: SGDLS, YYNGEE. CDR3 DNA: TGTGCCAGCAGCGTAAGAGGCAGACGGACCGGGGAGCTGTTTTTT. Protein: CASSVRGRRTGELFF.

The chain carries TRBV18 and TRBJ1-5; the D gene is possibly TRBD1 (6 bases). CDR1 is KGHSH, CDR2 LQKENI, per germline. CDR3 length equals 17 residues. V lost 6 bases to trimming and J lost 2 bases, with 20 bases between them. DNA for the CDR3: TGTGCCAGCTCCCTTACTCAACCGGGACAAGGCAATCAGCCCCAGCATTTT. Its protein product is CASSLTQPGQGNQPQHF.

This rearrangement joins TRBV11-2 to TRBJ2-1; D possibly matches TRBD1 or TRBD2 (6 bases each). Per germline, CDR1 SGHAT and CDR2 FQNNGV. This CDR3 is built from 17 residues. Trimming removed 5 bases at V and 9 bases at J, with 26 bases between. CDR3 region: CASSAAGSGAGRVEQFF. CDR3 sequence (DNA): TGTGCCAGCAGCGCAGCCGGTTCGGGGGCAGGTCGAGTTGAGCAGTTCTTC.

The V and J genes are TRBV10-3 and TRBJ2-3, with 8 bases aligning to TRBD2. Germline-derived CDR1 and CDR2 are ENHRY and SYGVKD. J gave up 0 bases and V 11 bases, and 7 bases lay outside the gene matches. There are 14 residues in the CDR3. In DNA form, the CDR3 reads TGTGCCTCCAGGGCGGGAGGTAGCACAGATACGCAGTATTTT. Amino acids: CASRAGGSTDTQYF.

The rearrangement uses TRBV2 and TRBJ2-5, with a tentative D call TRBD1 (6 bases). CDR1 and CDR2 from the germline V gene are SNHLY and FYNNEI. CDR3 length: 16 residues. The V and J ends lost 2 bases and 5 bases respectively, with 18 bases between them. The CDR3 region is CASSEPLGPRGETQYF. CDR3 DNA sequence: TGTGCCAGCAGTGAACCCTTGGGACCAAGGGGGGAGACCCAGTACTTC.

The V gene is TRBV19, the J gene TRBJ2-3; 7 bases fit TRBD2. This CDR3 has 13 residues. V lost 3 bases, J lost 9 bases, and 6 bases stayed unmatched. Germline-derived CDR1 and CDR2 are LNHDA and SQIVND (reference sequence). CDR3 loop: CASSMATLATQYF. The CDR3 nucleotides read TGTGCCAGTAGTATGGCCACACTAGCGACGCAGTATTTT.

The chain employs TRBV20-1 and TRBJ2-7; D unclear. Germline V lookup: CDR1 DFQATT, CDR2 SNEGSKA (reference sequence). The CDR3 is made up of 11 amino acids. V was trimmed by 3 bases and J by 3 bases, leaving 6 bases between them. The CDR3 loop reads CSASADYEQYF. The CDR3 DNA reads TGCAGTGCTAGCGCGGACTACGAGCAGTACTTC.

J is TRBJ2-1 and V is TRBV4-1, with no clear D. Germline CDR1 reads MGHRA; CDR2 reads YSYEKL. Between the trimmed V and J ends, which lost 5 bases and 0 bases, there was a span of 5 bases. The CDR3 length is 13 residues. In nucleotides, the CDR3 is TGCGCCAGCAGCGCAGGCTCCTACAATGAGCAGTTCTTC. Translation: CASSAGSYNEQFF.

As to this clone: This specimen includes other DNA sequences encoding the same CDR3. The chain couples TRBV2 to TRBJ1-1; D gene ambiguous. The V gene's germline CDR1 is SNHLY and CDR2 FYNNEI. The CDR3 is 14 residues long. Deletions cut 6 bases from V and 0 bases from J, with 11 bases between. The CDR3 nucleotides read TGTGCCAGCAGGGGCGATTCCCTGAACACTGAAGCTTTCTTT. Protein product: CASRGDSLNTEAFF. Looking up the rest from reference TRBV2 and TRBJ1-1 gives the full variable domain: EPEVTQTPSHQVTQMGQEVILRCVPISNHLYFYWYRQILGQKVEFLVSFYNNEISEKSEIFDDQFSVERPDGSNFTLKIRSTKLEDSAMYFCASRGDSLNTEAFFGQGTRLTVV.

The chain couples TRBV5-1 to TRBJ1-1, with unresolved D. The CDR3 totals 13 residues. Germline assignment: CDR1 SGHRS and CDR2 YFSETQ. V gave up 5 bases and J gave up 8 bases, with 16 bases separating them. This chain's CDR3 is CASRLTRLMEAFF. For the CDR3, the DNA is TGCGCCAGCAGATTGACACGGCTAATGGAAGCTTTCTTT.